The clone carrying this TCR beta chain showed up just a few times. Its antigen is unknown. PCR involved 60 Vbeta and 13 Jbeta primers. Repertoires were generated with immunoSEQ multiplex PCR, while TCRdb's copy carries only in-frame clones and drops some. The table records roughly 120,000 clones, 15% to 17% of them present only once. The CDR3 covers 15 residues. The sample originates from a study of cytomegalovirus exposure and HLA in healthy donors. Study-wide results and limits: Most TCR sequences were seen very rarely across donors, but some public TCRs occurred in many. Accurate prediction of most subjects' HLA-A and HLA-B alleles from TCR beta sequences was reported. Per a prior analysis, the majority of TCR beta V segments were productive roughly 87% or roughly 30% of the time.

Sequenced input: PBMCs. This clonotype was sampled from a woman younger than 35 in good health and CMV-seronegative. The rearrangement links TRBV21-1 to TRBJ1-1; whether TRBD1, the table's D call, matches the DNA was not checked. TRBV21-1 is a recognized pseudogene. This CDR3 reads CASNKGQDDNTEAFF. CDR3 coding DNA: TGTGCCAGCAACAAGGGACAGGACGACAACACTGAAGCTTTCTTT.